The subject of this entry is one T cell receptor (beta chain). Antigen specificity is unknown. As it was prepared, the TCRbeta library received unique molecular identifiers. TCRdb called the PCR reads again in MiXCR, with one record for every CDR3 protein. The table has about 250,000 distinct CDR3 sequences, under 30% seen once. The data stem from a study of T-cell reconstitution after alpha-beta-depleted transplantation in children. Study-wide findings and caveats: Where alpha-beta T cells came from about two months after transplant was reportedly several hundred expanded graft clones. After transplant, high TCRbeta diversity at day 60 in some patients arose from surviving recipient T cells and thymic progenitors.

This CDR3 spans 16 amino acids. Germline CDR1 is MNHEY and CDR2 is SVGEGT. V dropped 2 bases and J dropped 5 bases, with 15 bases sitting between them. The sequencing used PBMCs, mostly from graft donor cells, collected 360 days after TCRalphabeta/CD19-depleted stem cell transplant. The V and J genes are TRBV6-2 or TRBV6-3 and TRBJ1-4, with D hard to call. The source is a female patient aged 2-9 years who had a stem cell transplant for congenital amegakaryocytic thrombocytopenia, so the T cells may come from the graft donor. The CDR3 loop is CASSYRWGFENEKLFF. The DNA of the CDR3 is TGTGCCAGCAGTTACCGCTGGGGTTTCGAAAATGAAAAACTGTTTTTT.